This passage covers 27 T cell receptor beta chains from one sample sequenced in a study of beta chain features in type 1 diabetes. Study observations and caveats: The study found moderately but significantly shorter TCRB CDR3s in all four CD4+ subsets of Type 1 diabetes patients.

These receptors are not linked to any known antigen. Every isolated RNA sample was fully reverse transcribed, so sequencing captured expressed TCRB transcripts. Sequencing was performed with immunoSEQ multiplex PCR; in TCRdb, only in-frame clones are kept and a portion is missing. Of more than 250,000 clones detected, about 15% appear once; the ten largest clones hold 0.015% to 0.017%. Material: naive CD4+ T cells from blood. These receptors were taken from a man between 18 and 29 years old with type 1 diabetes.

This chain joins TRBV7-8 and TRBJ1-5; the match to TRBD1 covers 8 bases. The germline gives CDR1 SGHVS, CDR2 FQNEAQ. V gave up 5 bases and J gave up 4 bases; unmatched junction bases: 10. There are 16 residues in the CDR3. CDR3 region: CASSNDRGGENQPQHF. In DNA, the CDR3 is TGTGCCAGCAGCAATGACAGGGGAGGTGAGAATCAGCCCCAGCATTTT.

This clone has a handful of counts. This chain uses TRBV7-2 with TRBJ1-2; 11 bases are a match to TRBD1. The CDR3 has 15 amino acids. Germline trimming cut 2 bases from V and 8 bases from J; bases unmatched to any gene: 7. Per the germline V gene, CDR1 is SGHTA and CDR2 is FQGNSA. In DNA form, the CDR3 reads TGTGCCAGCAGCTTACCGGGACAGGGGGTGAGAGGCTACACCTTC. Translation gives CASSLPGQGVRGYTF.

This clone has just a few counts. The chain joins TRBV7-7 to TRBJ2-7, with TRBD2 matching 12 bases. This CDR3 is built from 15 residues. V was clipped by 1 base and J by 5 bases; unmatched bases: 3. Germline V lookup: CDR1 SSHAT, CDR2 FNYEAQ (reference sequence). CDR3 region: CASSLGTSGVDEQYF. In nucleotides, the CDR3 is TGTGCCAGCAGCTTAGGGACTAGCGGGGTCGACGAGCAGTACTTC.

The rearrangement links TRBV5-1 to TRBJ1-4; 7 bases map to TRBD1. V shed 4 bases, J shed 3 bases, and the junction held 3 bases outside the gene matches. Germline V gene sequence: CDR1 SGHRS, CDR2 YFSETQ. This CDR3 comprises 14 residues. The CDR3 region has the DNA TGCGCCAGCAGCCGGGACAGCTCTAATGAAAAACTGTTTTTT. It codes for CASSRDSSNEKLFF.

The CDR3 DNA is TGTGCCAGCAGTTTATGGCGCATTAAGACCTACGAGCAGTACTTC. This encodes CASSLWRIKTYEQYF. The gene calls are TRBV28 and TRBJ2-7, with D hard to call. CDR1 MDHEN and CDR2 SYDVKM come from the germline V gene. V was trimmed by 0 bases and J by 2 bases, leaving 11 bases between them. The CDR3 sequence is 15 residues long.

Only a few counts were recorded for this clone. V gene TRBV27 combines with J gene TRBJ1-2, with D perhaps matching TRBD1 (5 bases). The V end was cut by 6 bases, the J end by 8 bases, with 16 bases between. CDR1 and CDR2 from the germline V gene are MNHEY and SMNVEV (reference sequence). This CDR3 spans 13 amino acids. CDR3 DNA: TGTGCCAGCAGCCGAAGCGGGACGTGGGGCTACACCTTC. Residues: CASSRSGTWGYTF.

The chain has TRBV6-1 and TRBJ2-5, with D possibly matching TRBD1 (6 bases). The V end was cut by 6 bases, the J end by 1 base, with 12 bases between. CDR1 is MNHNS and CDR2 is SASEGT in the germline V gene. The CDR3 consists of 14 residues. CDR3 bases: TGTGCCAGCAGAACAGGGTGGTTCCAAGAGACCCAGTACTTC. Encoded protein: CASRTGWFQETQYF.

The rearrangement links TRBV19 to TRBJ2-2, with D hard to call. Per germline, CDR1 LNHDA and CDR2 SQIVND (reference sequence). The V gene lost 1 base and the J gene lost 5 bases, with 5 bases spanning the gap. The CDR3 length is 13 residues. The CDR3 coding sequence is TGTGCCAGTAGTATAGGAGTGACCGGGGAGCTGTTTTTT. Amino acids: CASSIGVTGELFF.

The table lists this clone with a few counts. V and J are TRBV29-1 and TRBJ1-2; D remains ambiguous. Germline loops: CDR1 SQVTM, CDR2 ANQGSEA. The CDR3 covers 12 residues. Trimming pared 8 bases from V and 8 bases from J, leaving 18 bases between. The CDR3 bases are TGCAGCTTCCGCTCGGTGAGGGTCGGCTACACCTTC. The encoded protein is CSFRSVRVGYTF.

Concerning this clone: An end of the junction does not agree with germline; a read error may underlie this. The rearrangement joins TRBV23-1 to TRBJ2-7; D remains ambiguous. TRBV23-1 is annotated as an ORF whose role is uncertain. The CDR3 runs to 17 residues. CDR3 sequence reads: CASSQSPRRFPSHEQYF. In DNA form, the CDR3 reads TGCGCCAGCAGTCAATCGCCAAGGAGATTCCCCTCCCACGAGCAGTACTTC.

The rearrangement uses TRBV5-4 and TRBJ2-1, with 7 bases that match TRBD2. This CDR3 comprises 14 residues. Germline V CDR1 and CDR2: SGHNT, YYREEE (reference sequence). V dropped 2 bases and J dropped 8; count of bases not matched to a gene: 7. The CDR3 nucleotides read TGTGCCAGCAGCTTAGCGGGGTCTAGCGATGAGCAGTTCTTC. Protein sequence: CASSLAGSSDEQFF.

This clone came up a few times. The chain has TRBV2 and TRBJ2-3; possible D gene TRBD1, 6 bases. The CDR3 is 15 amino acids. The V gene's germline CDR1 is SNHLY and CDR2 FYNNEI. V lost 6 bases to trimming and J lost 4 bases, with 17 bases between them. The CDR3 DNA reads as TGTGCCAGCAGCGCACAGGGCTTAAGTCCAGATACGCAGTATTTT. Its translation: CASSAQGLSPDTQYF.

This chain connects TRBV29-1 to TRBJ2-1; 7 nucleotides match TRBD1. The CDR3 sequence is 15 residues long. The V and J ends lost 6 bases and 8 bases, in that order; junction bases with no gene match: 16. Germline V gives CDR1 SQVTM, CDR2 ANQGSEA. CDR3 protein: CSVLGALRQGYEQFF. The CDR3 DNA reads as TGCAGCGTACTTGGGGCCCTCAGACAGGGCTATGAGCAGTTCTTC.

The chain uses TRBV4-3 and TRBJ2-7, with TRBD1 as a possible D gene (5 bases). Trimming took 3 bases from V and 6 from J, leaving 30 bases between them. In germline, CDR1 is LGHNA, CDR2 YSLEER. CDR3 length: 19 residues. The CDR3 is CASSQTETLTLSLACEQYF. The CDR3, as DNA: TGCGCCAGCAGCCAGACAGAGACGTTGACCCTATCATTAGCCTGCGAGCAGTACTTC.

CDR3 sequence: CASSPGQGYNEQFF. The CDR3 DNA sequence: TGTGCCAGCAGCCCGGGACAGGGTTACAATGAGCAGTTCTTC. The rearrangement uses TRBV6-1 and TRBJ2-1, with 9 bases that match TRBD1. The J segment lost 4 bases and the V segment lost 6 bases, leaving 4 bases of the junction unmatched. The CDR3 contains 14 residues. Germline CDR1 reads MNHNS; CDR2 reads SASEGT.

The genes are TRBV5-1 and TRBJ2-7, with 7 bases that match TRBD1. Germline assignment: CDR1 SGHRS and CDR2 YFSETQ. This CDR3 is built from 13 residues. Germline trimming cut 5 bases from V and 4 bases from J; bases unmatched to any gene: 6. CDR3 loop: CASRSTGSYEQYF. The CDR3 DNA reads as TGCGCCAGCAGGTCGACAGGGTCGTACGAGCAGTACTTC.

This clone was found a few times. The CDR3 nucleotides read TGTGCCAGCGGACAGGGGGCCTATGGCTACACCTTC. Its protein is CASGQGAYGYTF. V usage is TRBV14 and J usage is TRBJ1-2; TRBD1 matches at 11 bases. This CDR3 region has 12 residues. Germline lookup yields CDR1 SGHDN and CDR2 FVKESK. The trim removed 8 bases at V and 4 bases at J, leaving 0 bases unmatched. Looking up the rest from reference TRBV14 and TRBJ1-2 gives the full variable domain: EAGVTQFPSHSVIEKGQTVTLRCDPISGHDNLYWYRRVMGKEIKFLLHFVKESKQDESGMPNNRFLAERTGGTYSTLKVQPAELEDSGVYFCASGQGAYGYTFGSGTRLTVV.

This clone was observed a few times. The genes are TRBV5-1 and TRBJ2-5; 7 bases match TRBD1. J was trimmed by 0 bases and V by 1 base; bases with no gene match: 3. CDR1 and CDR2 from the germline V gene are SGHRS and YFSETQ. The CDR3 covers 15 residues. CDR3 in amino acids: CASSLTTGYQETQYF. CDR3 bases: TGCGCCAGCAGCTTGACGACAGGGTACCAAGAGACCCAGTACTTC.

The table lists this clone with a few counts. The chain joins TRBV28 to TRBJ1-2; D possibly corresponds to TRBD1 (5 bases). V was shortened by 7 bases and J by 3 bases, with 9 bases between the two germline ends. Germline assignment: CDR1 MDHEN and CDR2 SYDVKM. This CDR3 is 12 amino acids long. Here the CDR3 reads CASTSGDYGYTF. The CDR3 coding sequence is TGTGCCAGCACATCGGGGGACTATGGCTACACCTTC.

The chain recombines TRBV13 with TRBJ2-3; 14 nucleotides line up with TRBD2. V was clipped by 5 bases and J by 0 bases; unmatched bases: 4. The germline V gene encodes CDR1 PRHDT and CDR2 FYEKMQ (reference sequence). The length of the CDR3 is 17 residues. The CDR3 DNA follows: TGTGCCAGCAGCGCGCGACTAGCGGGGGGGAGCACAGATACGCAGTATTTT. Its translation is CASSARLAGGSTDTQYF. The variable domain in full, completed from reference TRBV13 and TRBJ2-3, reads AAGVIQSPRHLIKEKRETATLKCYPIPRHDTVYWYQQGPGQDPQFLISFYEKMQSDKGSIPDRFSAQQFSDYHSELNMSSLELGDSALYFCASSARLAGGSTDTQYFGPGTRLTVL.

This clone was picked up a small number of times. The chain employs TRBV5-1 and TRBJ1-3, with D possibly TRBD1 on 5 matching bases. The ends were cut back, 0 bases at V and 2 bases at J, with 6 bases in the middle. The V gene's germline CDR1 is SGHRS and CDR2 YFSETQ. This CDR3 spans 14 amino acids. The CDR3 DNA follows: TGCGCCAGCAGCTTGGAGGGGCCTGGAAACACCATATATTTT. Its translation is CASSLEGPGNTIYF.

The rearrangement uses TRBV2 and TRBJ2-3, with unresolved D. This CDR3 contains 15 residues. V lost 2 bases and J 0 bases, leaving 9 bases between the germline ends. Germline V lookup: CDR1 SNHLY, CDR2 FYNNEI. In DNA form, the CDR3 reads TGTGCCAGCAGTGAATTCAGCGAAAGCACAGATACGCAGTATTTT. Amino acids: CASSEFSESTDTQYF.

CDR3: CASSPGQGLYGYTF. DNA of the CDR3: TGCGCCAGCAGCCCGGGACAGGGCCTCTATGGCTACACCTTC. The V call is TRBV5-1, the J call TRBJ1-2; 9 nucleotides align to TRBD1. Germline loops: CDR1 SGHRS, CDR2 YFSETQ. V gave up 4 bases and J gave up 4 bases; unmatched junction bases: 5. The CDR3 totals 14 residues.

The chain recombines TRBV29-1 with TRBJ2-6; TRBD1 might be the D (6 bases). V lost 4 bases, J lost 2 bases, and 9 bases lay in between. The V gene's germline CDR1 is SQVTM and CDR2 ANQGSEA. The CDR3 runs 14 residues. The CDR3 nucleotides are TGCAGCGTTGTCGCAGGGGCTGGGGCCAACGTCCTGACTTTC. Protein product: CSVVAGAGANVLTF.

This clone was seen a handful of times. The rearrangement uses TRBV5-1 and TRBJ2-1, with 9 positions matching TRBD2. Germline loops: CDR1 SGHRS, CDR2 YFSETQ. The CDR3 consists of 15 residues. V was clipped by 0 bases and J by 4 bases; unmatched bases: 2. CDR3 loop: CASSLALAGYNEQFF. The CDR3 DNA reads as TGCGCCAGCAGCTTGGCCCTAGCGGGGTACAATGAGCAGTTCTTC.

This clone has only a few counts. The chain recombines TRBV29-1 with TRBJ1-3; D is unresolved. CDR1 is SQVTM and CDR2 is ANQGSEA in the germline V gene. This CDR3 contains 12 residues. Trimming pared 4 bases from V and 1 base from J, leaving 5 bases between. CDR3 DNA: TGCAGCGTTGCCCAATCTGGAAACACCATATATTTT. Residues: CSVAQSGNTIYF.

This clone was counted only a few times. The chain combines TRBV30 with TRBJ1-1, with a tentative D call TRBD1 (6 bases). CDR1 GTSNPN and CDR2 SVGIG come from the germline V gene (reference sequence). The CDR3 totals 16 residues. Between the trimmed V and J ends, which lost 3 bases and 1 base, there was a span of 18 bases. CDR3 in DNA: TGTGCCTGGAGAGGACCATGGACAGCCTCGAACACTGAAGCTTTCTTT. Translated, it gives CAWRGPWTASNTEAFF.